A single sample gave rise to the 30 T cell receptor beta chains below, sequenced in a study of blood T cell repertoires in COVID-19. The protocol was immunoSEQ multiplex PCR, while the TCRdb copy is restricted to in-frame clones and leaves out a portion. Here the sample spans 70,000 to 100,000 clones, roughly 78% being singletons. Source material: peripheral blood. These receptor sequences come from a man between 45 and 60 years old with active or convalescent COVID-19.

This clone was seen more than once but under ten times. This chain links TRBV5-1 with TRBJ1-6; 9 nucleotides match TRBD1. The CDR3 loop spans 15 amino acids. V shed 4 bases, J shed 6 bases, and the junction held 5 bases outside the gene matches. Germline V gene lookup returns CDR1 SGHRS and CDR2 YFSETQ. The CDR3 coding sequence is TGCGCCAGCAGCACAATGGGACAGGGTAATTCACCCCTCCACTTT. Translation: CASSTMGQGNSPLHF.

This CDR3 is CASSPTQGANSPLHF. The CDR3 DNA reads as TGCGCCAGCAGCCCAACGCAGGGGGCAAATTCACCCCTCCACTTT. The J gene is TRBJ1-6, the V gene TRBV5-1, with 8 bases lining up with TRBD1. The CDR3 is 15 amino acids. Germline V gene data show CDR1 as SGHRS and CDR2 as YFSETQ. Trimming took 4 bases from V and 7 from J; bases not matched to a gene: 7.

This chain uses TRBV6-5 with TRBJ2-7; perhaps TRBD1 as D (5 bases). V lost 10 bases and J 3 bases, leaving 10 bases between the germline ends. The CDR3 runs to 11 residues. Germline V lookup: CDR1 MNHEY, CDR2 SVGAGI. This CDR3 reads CATLQDYEQYV. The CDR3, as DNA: TGTGCCACCCTACAGGACTACGAGCAGTACGTC.

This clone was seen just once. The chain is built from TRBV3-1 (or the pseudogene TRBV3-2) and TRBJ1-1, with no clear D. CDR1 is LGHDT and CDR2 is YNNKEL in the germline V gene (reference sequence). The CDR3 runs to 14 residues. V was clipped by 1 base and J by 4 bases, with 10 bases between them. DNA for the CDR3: TGTGCCAGCAGCCAAGTGGCTGGAGGCACTGAAGCTTTCTTT. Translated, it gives CASSQVAGGTEAFF.

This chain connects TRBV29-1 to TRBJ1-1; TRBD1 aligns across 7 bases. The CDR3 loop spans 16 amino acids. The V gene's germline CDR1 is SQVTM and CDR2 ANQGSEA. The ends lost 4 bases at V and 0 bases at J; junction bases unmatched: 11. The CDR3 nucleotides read TGCAGCGTTGCTGGGACAGAGCTCAACATGAACACTGAAGCTTTCTTT. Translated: CSVAGTELNMNTEAFF. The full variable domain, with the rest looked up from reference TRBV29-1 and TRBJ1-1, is SAVISQKPSRDICQRGTSLTIQCQVDSQVTMMFWYRQQPGQSLTLIATANQGSEATYESGFVIDKFPISRPNLTFSTLTVSNMSPEDSSIYLCSVAGTELNMNTEAFFGQGTRLTVV.

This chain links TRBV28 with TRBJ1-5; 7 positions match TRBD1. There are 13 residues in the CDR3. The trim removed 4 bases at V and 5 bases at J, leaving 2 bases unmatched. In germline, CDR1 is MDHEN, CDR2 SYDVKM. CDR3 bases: TGTGCCAGCAGTTCAGGGGGGTATCAGCCCCAGCATTTT. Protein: CASSSGGYQPQHF.

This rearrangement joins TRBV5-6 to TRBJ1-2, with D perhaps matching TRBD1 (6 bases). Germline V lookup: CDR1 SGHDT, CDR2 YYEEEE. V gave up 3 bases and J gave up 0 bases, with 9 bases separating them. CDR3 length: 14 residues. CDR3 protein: CASSWDISNYGYTF. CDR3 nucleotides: TGTGCCAGCAGCTGGGACATCTCTAACTATGGCTACACCTTC.

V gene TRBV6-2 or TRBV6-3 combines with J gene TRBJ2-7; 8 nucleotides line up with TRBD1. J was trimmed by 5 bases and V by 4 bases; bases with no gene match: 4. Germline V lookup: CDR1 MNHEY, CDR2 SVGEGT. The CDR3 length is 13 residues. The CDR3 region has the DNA TGTGCCAGCAGTTTTATGACAGGGGACGAGCAGTACTTC. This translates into CASSFMTGDEQYF.

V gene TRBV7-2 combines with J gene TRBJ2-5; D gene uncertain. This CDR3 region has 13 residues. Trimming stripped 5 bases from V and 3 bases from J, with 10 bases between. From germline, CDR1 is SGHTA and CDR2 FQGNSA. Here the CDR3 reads CASSQPTEETQYF. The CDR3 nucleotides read TGTGCCAGCAGCCAACCTACGGAAGAGACCCAGTACTTC.

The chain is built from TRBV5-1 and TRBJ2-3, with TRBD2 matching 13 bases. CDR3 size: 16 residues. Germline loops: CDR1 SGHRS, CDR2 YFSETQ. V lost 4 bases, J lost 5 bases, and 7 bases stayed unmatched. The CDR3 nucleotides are TGCGCCAGCAGCGAGGGACTAGCGGGGTCATTAGATACGCAGTATTTT. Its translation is CASSEGLAGSLDTQYF.

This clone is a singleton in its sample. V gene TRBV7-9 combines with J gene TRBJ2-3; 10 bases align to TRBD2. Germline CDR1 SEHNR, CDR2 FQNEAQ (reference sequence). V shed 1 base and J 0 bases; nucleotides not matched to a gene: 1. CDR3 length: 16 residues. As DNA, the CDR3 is TGTGCCAGCAGCTTAGTTAGCGGGGGGAGCACAGATACGCAGTATTTT. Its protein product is CASSLVSGGSTDTQYF.

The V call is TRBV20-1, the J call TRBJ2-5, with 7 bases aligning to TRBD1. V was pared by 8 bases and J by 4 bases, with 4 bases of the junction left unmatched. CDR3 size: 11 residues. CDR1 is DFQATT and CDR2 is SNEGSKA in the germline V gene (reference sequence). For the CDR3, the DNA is TGCAGTTTAGGGGGCATAGAGACCCAGTACTTC. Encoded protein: CSLGGIETQYF.

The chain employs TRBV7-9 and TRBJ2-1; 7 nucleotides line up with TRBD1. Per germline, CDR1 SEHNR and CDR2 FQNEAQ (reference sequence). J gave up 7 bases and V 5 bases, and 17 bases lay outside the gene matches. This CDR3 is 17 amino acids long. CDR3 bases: TGTGCCAGCAGCCCCCCCCTGGATCACAGGGGACGGAATGAGCAGTTCTTC. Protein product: CASSPPLDHRGRNEQFF.

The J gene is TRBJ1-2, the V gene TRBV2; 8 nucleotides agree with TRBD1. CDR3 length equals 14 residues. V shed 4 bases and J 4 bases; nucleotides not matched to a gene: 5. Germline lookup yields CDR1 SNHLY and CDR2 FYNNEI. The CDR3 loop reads CASSVQGAGYGYTF. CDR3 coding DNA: TGTGCCAGCAGTGTCCAGGGGGCCGGCTATGGCTACACCTTC.

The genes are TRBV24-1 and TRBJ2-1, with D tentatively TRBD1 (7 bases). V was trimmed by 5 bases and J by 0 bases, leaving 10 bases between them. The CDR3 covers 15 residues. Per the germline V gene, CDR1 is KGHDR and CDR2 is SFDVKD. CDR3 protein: CATSAQGGSYNEQFF. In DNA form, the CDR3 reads TGTGCCACCAGTGCCCAGGGGGGCTCCTACAATGAGCAGTTCTTC.

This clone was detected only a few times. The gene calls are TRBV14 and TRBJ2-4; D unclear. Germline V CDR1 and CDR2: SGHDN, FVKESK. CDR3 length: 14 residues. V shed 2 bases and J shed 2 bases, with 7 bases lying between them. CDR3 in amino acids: CASSQRASKNIQYF. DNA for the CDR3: TGTGCCAGCAGCCAAAGAGCATCCAAAAACATTCAGTACTTC.

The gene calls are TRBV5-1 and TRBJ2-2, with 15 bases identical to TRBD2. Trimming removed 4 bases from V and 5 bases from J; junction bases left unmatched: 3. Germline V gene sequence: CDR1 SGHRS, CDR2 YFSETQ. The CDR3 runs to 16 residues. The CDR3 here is CASSPGTSGGTGELFF. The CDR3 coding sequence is TGCGCCAGCAGCCCGGGGACTAGCGGGGGGACCGGGGAGCTGTTTTTT.

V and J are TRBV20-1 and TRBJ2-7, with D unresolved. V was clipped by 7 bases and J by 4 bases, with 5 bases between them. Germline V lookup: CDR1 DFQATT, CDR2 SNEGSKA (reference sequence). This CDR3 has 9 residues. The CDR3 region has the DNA TGCAGTGTCTCTTACGAGCAGTACTTC. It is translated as CSVSYEQYF.

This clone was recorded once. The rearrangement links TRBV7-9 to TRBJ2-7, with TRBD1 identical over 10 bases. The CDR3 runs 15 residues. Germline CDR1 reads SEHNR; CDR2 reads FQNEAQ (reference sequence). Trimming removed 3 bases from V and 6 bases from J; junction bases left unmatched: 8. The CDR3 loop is CASSFPGQGLGEQYF. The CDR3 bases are TGTGCCAGCAGCTTTCCGGGACAGGGGTTGGGCGAGCAGTACTTC.

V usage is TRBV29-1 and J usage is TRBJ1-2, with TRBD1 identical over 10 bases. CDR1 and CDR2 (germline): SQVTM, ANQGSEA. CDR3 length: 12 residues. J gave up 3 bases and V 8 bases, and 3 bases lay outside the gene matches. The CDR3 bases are TGCAGCTCCGGACAGGGGGACTATGGCTACACCTTC. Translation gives CSSGQGDYGYTF.

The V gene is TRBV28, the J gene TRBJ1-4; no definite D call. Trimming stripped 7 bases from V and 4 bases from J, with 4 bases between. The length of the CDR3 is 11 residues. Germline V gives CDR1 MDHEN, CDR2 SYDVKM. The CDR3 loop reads CASIGNEKLFF. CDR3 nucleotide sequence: TGTGCCAGCATCGGTAATGAAAAACTGTTTTTT.

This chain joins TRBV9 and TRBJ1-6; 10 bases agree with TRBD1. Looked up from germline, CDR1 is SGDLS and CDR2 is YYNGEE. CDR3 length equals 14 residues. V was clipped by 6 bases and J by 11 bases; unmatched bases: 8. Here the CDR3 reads CASNQGQGDTPLHF. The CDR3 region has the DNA TGTGCCAGCAATCAAGGACAGGGGGATACACCCCTCCACTTT.

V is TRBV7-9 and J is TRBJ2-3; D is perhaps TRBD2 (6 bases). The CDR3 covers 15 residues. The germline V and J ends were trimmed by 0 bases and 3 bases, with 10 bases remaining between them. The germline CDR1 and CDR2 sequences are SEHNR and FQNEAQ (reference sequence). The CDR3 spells CASSLARLVTDTQYF. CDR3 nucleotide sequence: TGTGCCAGCAGCTTAGCTCGACTAGTGACAGATACGCAGTATTTT.

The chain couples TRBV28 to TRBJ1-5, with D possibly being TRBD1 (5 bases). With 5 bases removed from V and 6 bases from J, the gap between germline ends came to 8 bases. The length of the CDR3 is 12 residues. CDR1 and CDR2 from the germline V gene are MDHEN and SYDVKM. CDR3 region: CASSQGVQPQHF. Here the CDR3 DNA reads TGTGCCAGCAGTCAAGGGGTTCAGCCCCAGCATTTT.

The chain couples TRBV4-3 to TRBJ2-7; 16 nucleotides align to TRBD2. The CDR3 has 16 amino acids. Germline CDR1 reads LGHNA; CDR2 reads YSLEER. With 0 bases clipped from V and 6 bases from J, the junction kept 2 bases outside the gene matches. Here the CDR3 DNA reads TGCGCCAGCAGCCAAGATGGGACTAGCGGGGGGGCCGAGCAGTACTTC. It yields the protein CASSQDGTSGGAEQYF.

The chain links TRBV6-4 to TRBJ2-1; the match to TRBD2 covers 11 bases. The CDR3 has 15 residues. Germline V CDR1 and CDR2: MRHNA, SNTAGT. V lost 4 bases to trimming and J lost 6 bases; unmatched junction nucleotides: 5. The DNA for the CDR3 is TGTGCCAGCAGTGTAGCGGGGGGGTCGGGCAATGAGCAGTTCTTC. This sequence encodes CASSVAGGSGNEQFF.

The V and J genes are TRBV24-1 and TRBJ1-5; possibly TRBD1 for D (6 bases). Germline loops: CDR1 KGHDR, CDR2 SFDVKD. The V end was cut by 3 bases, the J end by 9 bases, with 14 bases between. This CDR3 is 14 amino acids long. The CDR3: CATSDTDSSRPQHF. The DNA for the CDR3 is TGTGCCACCAGTGATACGGACAGTTCTCGGCCCCAGCATTTT.

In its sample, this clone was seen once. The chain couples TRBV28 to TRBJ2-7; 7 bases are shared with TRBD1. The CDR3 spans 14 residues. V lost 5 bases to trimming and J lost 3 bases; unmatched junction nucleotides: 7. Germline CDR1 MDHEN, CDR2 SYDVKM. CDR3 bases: TGTGCCAGCAGTCCTCCGGGACAGATCTACGAGCAGTACGTC. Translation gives CASSPPGQIYEQYV.

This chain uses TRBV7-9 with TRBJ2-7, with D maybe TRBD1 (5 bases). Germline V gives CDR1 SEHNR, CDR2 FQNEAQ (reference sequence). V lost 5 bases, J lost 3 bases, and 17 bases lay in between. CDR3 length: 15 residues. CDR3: CASSPGNPGRYEQYF. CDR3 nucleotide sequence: TGTGCCAGCAGCCCCGGAAACCCAGGGCGCTACGAGCAGTACTTC.

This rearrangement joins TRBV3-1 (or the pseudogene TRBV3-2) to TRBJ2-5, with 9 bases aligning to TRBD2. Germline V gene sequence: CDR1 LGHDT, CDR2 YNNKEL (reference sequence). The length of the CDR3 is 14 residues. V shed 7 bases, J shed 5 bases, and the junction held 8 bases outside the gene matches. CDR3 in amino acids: CASKVVAGAETQYF. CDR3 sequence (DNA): TGTGCCAGCAAGGTGGTAGCGGGGGCGGAGACCCAGTACTTC.